One sample yielded the 10 T cell receptor beta chains listed below, sequenced in a study of shared clonotypes between healthy human individuals. Produced via immunoSEQ multiplex PCR; TCRdb's table is partial and in-frame only. The table has fewer than 650,000 clones, 70% to 80% seen once. The source material was PBMCs. The receptors were gathered from a woman in her forties in good health. Some clones in this sample may be carry-over from other donors' samples.

The chain couples TRBV2 to TRBJ2-6, with D unclear. CDR1 and CDR2 from the germline V gene are SNHLY and FYNNEI. CDR3 size: 14 residues. Trimming stripped 7 bases from V and 0 bases from J, with 7 bases between. CDR3 DNA sequence: TGTGCCAGCAATCAGGACTCTGGGGCCAACGTCCTGACTTTC. This gives the protein CASNQDSGANVLTF.

This chain links TRBV5-4 with TRBJ2-3, with D unresolved. The germline V gene encodes CDR1 SGHNT and CDR2 YYREEE (reference sequence). The V gene lost 10 bases and the J gene lost 0 bases, with 12 bases spanning the gap. This CDR3 has 13 residues. This CDR3 is CASRTSSTDTQYF. In DNA, the CDR3 is TGTGCCTCCCGGACCTCTAGCACAGATACGCAGTATTTT.

The chain employs TRBV30 and TRBJ2-7; tentatively, D is TRBD2 (5 bases). The CDR3 consists of 13 residues. Per the germline V gene, CDR1 is GTSNPN and CDR2 is SVGIG (reference sequence). Trimming took off 3 bases at V and 7 bases at J, with 16 bases between the two ends. DNA of the CDR3: TGTGCCTGGAGGGACTCCTACTCGGGGGAGCAGTACTTC. It specifies CAWRDSYSGEQYF.

The chain couples TRBV14 to TRBJ1-1; no clear D. Germline CDR1 reads SGHDN; CDR2 reads FVKESK. Trimming cost V 1 base and J 3 bases, with 6 bases left between them. The CDR3 covers 13 residues. CDR3 in DNA: TGTGCCAGCAGCCAAGTCGCGTACACTGAAGCTTTCTTT. Translating gives CASSQVAYTEAFF. Variable domain in full (rest from reference TRBV14 and TRBJ1-1): EAGVTQFPSHSVIEKGQTVTLRCDPISGHDNLYWYRRVMGKEIKFLLHFVKESKQDESGMPNNRFLAERTGGTYSTLKVQPAELEDSGVYFCASSQVAYTEAFFGQGTRLTVV.

This chain uses TRBV5-1 with TRBJ1-5, with D unresolved. The CDR3 consists of 11 residues. Germline values: CDR1 SGHRS, CDR2 YFSETQ. Between the trimmed V and J ends, which lost 5 bases and 7 bases, there was a span of 7 bases. The chain's CDR3 is CASRGWQPQHF. CDR3 sequence (DNA): TGCGCCAGCAGGGGTTGGCAGCCCCAGCATTTT.

Ten or more counts support this clone. Other DNA sequences from this sample encode an identical CDR3 as well. The J gene is TRBJ2-2, the V gene TRBV6-4, with TRBD2 matching 9 bases. After removal of 7 bases from V and 0 bases from J, the junction contained 12 bases not matched to a gene. The germline CDR1 and CDR2 sequences are MRHNA and SNTAGT. This CDR3 has 18 amino acids. DNA of the CDR3: TGTGCCAGCAAGTCGTTAGCGGGAGACGAGACGAACACCGGGGAGCTGTTTTTT. Its translation: CASKSLAGDETNTGELFF.

Points on this clone: With a much larger clone just one base away, this may be a read error. Other DNA sequences in this sample translate to the same CDR3. V and J are TRBV30 and TRBJ1-3; D remains unclear. The CDR3 contains 13 residues. Per germline, CDR1 GTSNPN and CDR2 SVGIG (reference sequence). As DNA, the CDR3 is TGTGCCTGGAGTGTAAAATCTGGGAACACCATATATTTT. Translated, it gives CAWSVKSGNTIYF.

There are a few counts of this clone. The same CDR3 also results from other DNA sequences found in this sample. CDR3 in DNA: TGTGCCAGCAGCTTAGGTAATCAGCCCCAGCATTTT. Translation gives CASSLGNQPQHF. The J gene is TRBJ1-5, the V gene TRBV7-9, with unresolved D. The germline gives CDR1 SEHNR, CDR2 FQNEAQ (reference sequence). This CDR3 has 12 amino acids. V was pared by 1 base and J by 4 bases, with 2 bases between.

As to this clone: This likely stems from a read error, as it lies one base from a far larger clone. The chain is built from TRBV30 and TRBJ2-5; possibly TRBD1 for D (5 bases). V was pared by 4 bases and J by 3 bases, with 12 bases between. CDR1 GTSNPN and CDR2 SVGIG come from the germline V gene (reference sequence). The CDR3 loop spans 13 amino acids. The CDR3 reads CAWTRAGKETQYF. The CDR3 DNA reads TGTGCCTGGACCCGGGCAGGGAAAGAGACCCAGTACTTC.

The gene calls are TRBV2 and TRBJ2-1; 7 bases map to TRBD2. V dropped 6 bases and J dropped 10; count of bases not matched to a gene: 0. The CDR3 totals 10 residues. Per the germline V gene, CDR1 is SNHLY and CDR2 is FYNNEI. The CDR3 DNA reads as TGTGCCAGCAGACTAGCGGAGCAGTTCTTC. Amino acids: CASRLAEQFF.